Listed below are T cell receptor beta chains from one sample, sequenced in a study of T cell responses to AZD1222 COVID-19 vaccine. The repertoire was sequenced with immunoSEQ multiplex PCR; TCRdb's copy has only in-frame clones and lacks some. The sample carries about 73,000 clones, roughly nine tenths recorded once. The starting material was peripheral blood, obtained 28 days after the second AZD1222 dose. The receptors shown here come from an adult who received the AZD1222 COVID-19 vaccine. CDR3s include the opening cysteine and the closing phenylalanine or tryptophan. D genes are given only for firm matches. The listing skips clone size in some rows; elsewhere it reads once, few, many or a size class.

V gene: TRBV11-3
J gene: TRBJ1-1
D gene: NA
clone size: NA
CDR3 protein: CASSRDENTEAFF
CDR3 DNA: TGTGCCAGCAGCCGCGATGAGAACACTGAAGCTTTCTTT

V gene: TRBV7-2
J gene: TRBJ2-2
D gene: NA
clone size: NA
CDR3 protein: CASSLVGSAAGTGELFF
CDR3 DNA: TGTGCCAGCAGCTTAGTCGGTAGCGCGGCGGGGACCGGGGAGCTGTTTTTT

V gene: TRBV2
J gene: TRBJ2-1
D gene: NA
clone size: NA
CDR3 protein: CASRTDGYNEQFF
CDR3 DNA: TGTGCCAGCAGAACCGACGGCTACAATGAGCAGTTCTTC

V gene: TRBV4-2
J gene: TRBJ2-5
D gene: NA
clone size: NA
CDR3 protein: CASSQVLGGGSAETQYF
CDR3 DNA: TGTGCCAGCAGCCAAGTCTTGGGCGGAGGAAGCGCGGAGACCCAGTACTTC

V gene: TRBV27
J gene: TRBJ1-6
D gene: TRBD1
clone size: NA
CDR3 protein: CASSLSGTGLNSPLHF
CDR3 DNA: TGTGCCAGCAGTTTATCGGGGACAGGGCTTAATTCACCCCTCCACTTT

V gene: TRBV5-5
J gene: TRBJ1-2
D gene: NA
clone size: NA
CDR3 protein: CASSLQDPVRGYTF
CDR3 DNA: TGTGCCAGCAGCTTGCAGGACCCCGTTCGGGGCTACACCTTC

V gene: TRBV11-3
J gene: TRBJ2-5
D gene: TRBD1
clone size: NA
CDR3 protein: CASSEQGSQETQYF
CDR3 DNA: TGTGCCAGCAGCGAACAGGGGAGTCAAGAGACCCAGTACTTC

V gene: TRBV2
J gene: TRBJ1-6
D gene: NA
clone size: once
CDR3 protein: CASRSASQALNSPLHF
CDR3 DNA: TGTGCCAGCAGGTCTGCGTCACAGGCCTTGAATTCACCCCTCCACTTT

V gene: TRBV6-5
J gene: TRBJ2-1
D gene: NA
clone size: NA
CDR3 protein: CASSYSKGEQFF
CDR3 DNA: TGTGCCAGCAGTTACTCCAAGGGTGAGCAGTTCTTC

V gene: TRBV2
J gene: TRBJ1-5
D gene: NA
clone size: NA
CDR3 protein: CASSGPGLQPQHF
CDR3 DNA: TGTGCCAGCAGTGGCCCAGGGCTTCAGCCCCAGCATTTT

V gene: TRBV3-1/TRBV3-2
J gene: TRBJ2-6
D gene: NA
clone size: NA
CDR3 protein: CASSQVGASGANVLTF
CDR3 DNA: TGTGCCAGCAGCCAAGTGGGAGCCTCTGGGGCCAACGTCCTGACTTTC

V gene: TRBV10-3
J gene: TRBJ2-3
D gene: NA
clone size: NA
CDR3 protein: CAIGGLNYTQYF
CDR3 DNA: TGTGCCATCGGGGGCCTCAACTATACGCAGTATTTT

V gene: TRBV6-5
J gene: TRBJ1-1
D gene: NA
clone size: NA
CDR3 protein: CASSPETNTEAFF
CDR3 DNA: TGTGCCAGCAGTCCAGAGACGAACACTGAAGCTTTCTTT

V gene: TRBV19
J gene: TRBJ1-1
D gene: NA
clone size: NA
CDR3 protein: CASSIRDGTEAFF
CDR3 DNA: TGTGCCAGTAGTATAAGGGACGGCACTGAAGCTTTCTTT

V gene: TRBV7-9
J gene: TRBJ1-4
D gene: NA
clone size: NA
CDR3 protein: CASSPRGLNEKLFF
CDR3 DNA: TGTGCCAGCAGCCCGAGGGGCCTAAATGAAAAACTGTTTTTT

V gene: TRBV10-3
J gene: TRBJ1-4
D gene: NA
clone size: NA
CDR3 protein: CAISEWGSFNEKLFF
CDR3 DNA: TGTGCCATCAGTGAGTGGGGGTCCTTTAATGAAAAACTGTTTTTT

V gene: TRBV6-1
J gene: TRBJ2-2
D gene: NA
clone size: NA
CDR3 protein: CASSEFVGVATNTGELFF
CDR3 DNA: TGTGCCAGCAGTGAATTCGTGGGGGTCGCGACGAACACCGGGGAGCTGTTTTTT

V gene: TRBV24-1
J gene: TRBJ2-7
D gene: NA
clone size: NA
CDR3 protein: CATSDPGQTQYF
CDR3 DNA: TGTGCCACCAGTGATCCAGGACAGACTCAGTACTTC

V gene: TRBV19
J gene: TRBJ2-1
D gene: TRBD2
clone size: once
CDR3 protein: CASSKMGGSSYNEQFF
CDR3 DNA: TGTGCCAGTAGCAAGATGGGGGGGAGCTCCTACAATGAGCAGTTCTTC

V gene: TRBV28
J gene: TRBJ2-1
D gene: NA
clone size: NA
CDR3 protein: CASGSREQFF
CDR3 DNA: TGTGCCAGTGGTTCACGCGAGCAGTTCTTC

V gene: TRBV7-9
J gene: TRBJ2-7
D gene: NA
clone size: NA
CDR3 protein: CASSLEGSAYEQYF
CDR3 DNA: TGTGCCAGCAGCTTAGAAGGGTCGGCCTACGAGCAGTACTTC

V gene: TRBV3-1/TRBV3-2
J gene: TRBJ2-1
D gene: TRBD2
clone size: NA
CDR3 protein: CASSQGGGANNEQFF
CDR3 DNA: TGTGCCAGCAGCCAGGGCGGGGGGGCTAACAATGAGCAGTTCTTC

V gene: TRBV30
J gene: TRBJ1-2
D gene: NA
clone size: NA
CDR3 protein: CAWSVKGRGGYTF
CDR3 DNA: TGTGCCTGGAGTGTAAAGGGAAGGGGTGGCTACACCTTC

V gene: TRBV29-1
J gene: TRBJ1-2
D gene: NA
clone size: NA
CDR3 protein: CSVPPRRGDGYTF
CDR3 DNA: TGCAGCGTTCCTCCACGGCGGGGGGATGGCTACACCTTC

V gene: TRBV28
J gene: TRBJ2-7
D gene: TRBD1
clone size: NA
CDR3 protein: CASVHPGQGYNEQYF
CDR3 DNA: TGTGCCAGCGTCCACCCGGGACAGGGGTACAACGAGCAGTACTTC

V gene: TRBV13
J gene: TRBJ2-7
D gene: NA
clone size: NA
CDR3 protein: CASRPEGGGINYEQYF
CDR3 DNA: TGTGCCAGCAGGCCGGAGGGTGGGGGGATCAACTACGAGCAGTACTTC

V gene: TRBV18
J gene: TRBJ1-5
D gene: NA
clone size: once
CDR3 protein: CASSPNRNSNQPQHF
CDR3 DNA: TGTGCCAGCTCACCAAACAGAAATAGCAATCAGCCCCAGCATTTT

V gene: TRBV10-3
J gene: TRBJ2-2
D gene: NA
clone size: NA
CDR3 protein: CAISETPNTGELFF
CDR3 DNA: TGTGCCATCAGTGAGACACCAAACACCGGGGAGCTGTTTTTT

V gene: TRBV7-5
J gene: TRBJ1-1
D gene: NA
clone size: once
CDR3 protein: CVRSPFQANTEAFF
CDR3 DNA: TGTGTCAGAAGCCCCTTTCAGGCGAACACTGAAGCTTTCTTT

V gene: TRBV29-1
J gene: TRBJ1-6
D gene: NA
clone size: NA
CDR3 protein: CSVATGKDSPLHF
CDR3 DNA: TGCAGCGTCGCTACGGGGAAAGATTCACCCCTCCACTTT

V gene: TRBV7-2
J gene: TRBJ1-2
D gene: NA
clone size: NA
CDR3 protein: CASSSGATSYGYTF
CDR3 DNA: TGTGCCAGCAGCTCAGGGGCGACGAGCTATGGCTACACCTTC

V gene: TRBV6-5
J gene: TRBJ1-1
D gene: NA
clone size: NA
CDR3 protein: CASSSYRAQGNTEAFF
CDR3 DNA: TGTGCCAGCAGTTCATATCGAGCACAGGGTAACACTGAAGCTTTCTTT

V gene: TRBV7-2
J gene: TRBJ1-4
D gene: NA
clone size: NA
CDR3 protein: CASSLGGTHREKLFF
CDR3 DNA: TGTGCCAGCAGCTTAGGGGGGACCCATAGGGAAAAACTGTTTTTT

V gene: TRBV10-3
J gene: TRBJ1-2
D gene: TRBD1
clone size: few
CDR3 protein: CAIDRGNGYTF
CDR3 DNA: TGTGCCATCGACAGGGGGAATGGCTACACCTTC

V gene: TRBV9
J gene: TRBJ1-6
D gene: NA
clone size: NA
CDR3 protein: CASSRLSAVDSPLHF
CDR3 DNA: TGTGCCAGCAGCCGACTAAGCGCGGTTGATTCACCCCTCCACTTT

V gene: TRBV18
J gene: TRBJ2-1
D gene: TRBD2
clone size: NA
CDR3 protein: CASSPRGLAGGRSYNEQFF
CDR3 DNA: TGTGCCAGCTCACCCAGGGGCCTAGCGGGGGGGCGGAGCTACAATGAGCAGTTCTTC

V gene: TRBV5-1
J gene: TRBJ1-1
D gene: NA
clone size: NA
CDR3 protein: CASSFDSTNTEAFF
CDR3 DNA: TGCGCCAGCAGCTTCGACAGCACTAACACTGAAGCTTTCTTT

V gene: TRBV9
J gene: TRBJ1-5
D gene: NA
clone size: NA
CDR3 protein: CASSSRQDVEPQHF
CDR3 DNA: TGTGCCAGCAGCAGCCGACAGGACGTAGAGCCCCAGCATTTT

V gene: TRBV12-3/TRBV12-4
J gene: TRBJ1-1
D gene: NA
clone size: NA
CDR3 protein: CASMLLGDTEAFF
CDR3 DNA: TGTGCCAGCATGCTTCTGGGGGACACTGAAGCTTTCTTT

V gene: TRBV5-1
J gene: TRBJ1-1
D gene: TRBD1
clone size: NA
CDR3 protein: CASSLQGGKNTEAFF
CDR3 DNA: TGCGCCAGCAGCTTACAGGGGGGGAAGAACACTGAAGCTTTCTTT

V gene: TRBV6-4
J gene: TRBJ1-6
D gene: NA
clone size: NA
CDR3 protein: CASSGRDGDSPLHF
CDR3 DNA: TGTGCCAGCAGTGGCCGGGACGGAGATTCACCCCTCCACTTT

V gene: TRBV5-1
J gene: TRBJ1-1
D gene: NA
clone size: NA
CDR3 protein: CASSFVGGDTEAFF
CDR3 DNA: TGCGCCAGCAGCTTCGTTGGTGGGGACACTGAAGCTTTCTTT

V gene: TRBV12-3/TRBV12-4
J gene: TRBJ1-2
D gene: NA
clone size: NA
CDR3 protein: CASSYQAYGYTF
CDR3 DNA: TGTGCCAGCAGTTACCAAGCCTATGGCTACACCTTC

V gene: TRBV3-1/TRBV3-2
J gene: TRBJ2-1
D gene: TRBD1
clone size: NA
CDR3 protein: CASSSWGSTGDFGEFF
CDR3 DNA: TGTGCCAGCAGCTCCTGGGGAAGTACAGGGGATTTTGGGGAGTTCTTC

V gene: TRBV7-8
J gene: TRBJ2-4
D gene: TRBD2
clone size: NA
CDR3 protein: CASSLLRLAGGELAKNIQYF
CDR3 DNA: TGTGCCAGCAGCCTCCTACGACTAGCGGGGGGGGAACTAGCCAAAAACATTCAGTACTTC

V gene: TRBV12-3/TRBV12-4
J gene: TRBJ1-5
D gene: NA
clone size: NA
CDR3 protein: CASRTVNQPQHF
CDR3 DNA: TGTGCCAGCAGGACAGTCAATCAGCCCCAGCATTTT

V gene: TRBV4-2
J gene: TRBJ2-7
D gene: NA
clone size: once
CDR3 protein: CASSQDQGPYEQYF
CDR3 DNA: TGTGCCAGCAGCCAAGACCAGGGCCCCTACGAGCAGTACTTC

V gene: TRBV29-1
J gene: TRBJ2-5
D gene: TRBD1
clone size: NA
CDR3 protein: CSGRDRAQETQYF
CDR3 DNA: TGCAGCGGACGGGACAGGGCGCAAGAGACCCAGTACTTC

V gene: TRBV18
J gene: TRBJ1-4
D gene: TRBD1
clone size: NA
CDR3 protein: CASSSGTANEKLFF
CDR3 DNA: TGTGCCAGCTCATCCGGGACAGCTAATGAAAAACTGTTTTTT

V gene: TRBV12-3/TRBV12-4
J gene: TRBJ1-1
D gene: NA
clone size: NA
CDR3 protein: CASSLGNEAFF
CDR3 DNA: TGTGCCAGCAGTTTAGGAAACGAAGCTTTCTTT

V gene: TRBV2
J gene: TRBJ2-7
D gene: NA
clone size: NA
CDR3 protein: CASRGFLLSYEQYF
CDR3 DNA: TGTGCCAGCAGAGGCTTCCTTTTATCCTACGAGCAGTACTTC